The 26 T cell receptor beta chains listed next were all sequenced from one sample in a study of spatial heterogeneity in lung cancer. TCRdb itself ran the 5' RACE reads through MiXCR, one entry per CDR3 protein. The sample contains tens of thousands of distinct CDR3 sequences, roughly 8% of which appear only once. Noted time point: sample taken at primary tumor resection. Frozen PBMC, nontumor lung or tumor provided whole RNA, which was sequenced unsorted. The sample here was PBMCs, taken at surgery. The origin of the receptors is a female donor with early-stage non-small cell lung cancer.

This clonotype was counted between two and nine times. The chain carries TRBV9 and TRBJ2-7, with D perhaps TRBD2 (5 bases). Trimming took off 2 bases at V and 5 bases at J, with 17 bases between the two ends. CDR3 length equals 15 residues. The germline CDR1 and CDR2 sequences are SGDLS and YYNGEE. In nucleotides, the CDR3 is TGTGCCAGCAGCGTTCGGGCCGCGGGCCTGGACGAGCAGTACTTC. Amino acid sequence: CASSVRAAGLDEQYF.

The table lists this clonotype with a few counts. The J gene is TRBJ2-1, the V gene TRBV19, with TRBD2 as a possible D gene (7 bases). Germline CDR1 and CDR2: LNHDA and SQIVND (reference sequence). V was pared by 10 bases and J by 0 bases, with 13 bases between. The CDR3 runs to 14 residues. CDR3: CATSRGASYNEQFF. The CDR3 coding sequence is TGTGCCACCTCCCGGGGGGCCTCCTACAATGAGCAGTTCTTC.

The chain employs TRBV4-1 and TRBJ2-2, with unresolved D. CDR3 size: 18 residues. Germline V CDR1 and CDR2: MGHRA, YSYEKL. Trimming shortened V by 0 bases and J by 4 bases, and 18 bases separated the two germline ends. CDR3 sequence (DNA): TGCGCCAGCAGCCAAGAGGACCCGAACCTGAAGGGCACCGGGGAGCTGTTTTTT. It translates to CASSQEDPNLKGTGELFF.

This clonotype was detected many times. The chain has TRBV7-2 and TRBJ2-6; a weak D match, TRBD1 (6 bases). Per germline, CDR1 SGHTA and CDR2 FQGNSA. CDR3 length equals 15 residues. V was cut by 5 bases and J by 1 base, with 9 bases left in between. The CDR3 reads CASSQQGSGANVLTF. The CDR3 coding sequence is TGTGCCAGCAGCCAACAGGGTTCTGGGGCCAACGTCCTGACTTTC.

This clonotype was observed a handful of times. CDR3 sequence: CASSPTGPRDTGELFF. The DNA of the CDR3 is TGTGCCAGCAGTCCAACCGGGCCTCGGGACACCGGGGAGCTGTTTTTT. This sequence joins TRBV6-1 and TRBJ2-2; D gene uncertain. In germline, CDR1 is MNHNS, CDR2 SASEGT. The germline V and J ends were trimmed by 5 bases and 3 bases, with 16 bases remaining between them. The CDR3 has 16 residues.

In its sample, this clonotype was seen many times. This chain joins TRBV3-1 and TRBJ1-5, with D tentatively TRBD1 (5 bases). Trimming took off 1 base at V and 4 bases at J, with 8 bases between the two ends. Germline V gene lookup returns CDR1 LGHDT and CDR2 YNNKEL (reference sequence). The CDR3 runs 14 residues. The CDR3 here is CASSQVGGNQPQHF. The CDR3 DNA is TGTGCCAGCAGCCAAGTTGGGGGGAATCAGCCCCAGCATTTT.

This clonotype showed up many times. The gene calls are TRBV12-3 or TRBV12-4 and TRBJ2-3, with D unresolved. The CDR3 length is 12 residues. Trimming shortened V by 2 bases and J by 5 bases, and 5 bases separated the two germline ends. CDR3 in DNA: TGTGCCAGCAGTTTAAGAGGAGATACGCAGTATTTT. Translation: CASSLRGDTQYF.

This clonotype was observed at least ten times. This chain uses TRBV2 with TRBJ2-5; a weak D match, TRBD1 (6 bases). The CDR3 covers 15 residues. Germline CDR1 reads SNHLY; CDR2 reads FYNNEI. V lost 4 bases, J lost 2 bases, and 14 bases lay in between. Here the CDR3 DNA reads TGTGCCAGCAGTGCTCAAGGACAGCCGCAAGAGACCCAGTACTTC. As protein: CASSAQGQPQETQYF.

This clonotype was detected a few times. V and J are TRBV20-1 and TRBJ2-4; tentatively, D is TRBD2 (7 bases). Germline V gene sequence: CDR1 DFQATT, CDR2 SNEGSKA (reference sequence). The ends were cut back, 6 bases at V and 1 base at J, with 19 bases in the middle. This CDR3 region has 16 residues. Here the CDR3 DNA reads TGCAGTGCCGCGGGGGCGGGAAGGTTTGCCAAAAACATTCAGTACTTC. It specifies CSAAGAGRFAKNIQYF.

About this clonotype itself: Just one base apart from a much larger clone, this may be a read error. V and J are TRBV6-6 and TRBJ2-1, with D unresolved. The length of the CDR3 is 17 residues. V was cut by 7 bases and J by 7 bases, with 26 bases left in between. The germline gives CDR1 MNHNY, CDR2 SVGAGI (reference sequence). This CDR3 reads CASTDGRASQQSNEQFF. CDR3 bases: TGTGCCAGCACGGACGGCCGGGCGTCGCAACAGTCTAATGAGCAGTTCTTC.

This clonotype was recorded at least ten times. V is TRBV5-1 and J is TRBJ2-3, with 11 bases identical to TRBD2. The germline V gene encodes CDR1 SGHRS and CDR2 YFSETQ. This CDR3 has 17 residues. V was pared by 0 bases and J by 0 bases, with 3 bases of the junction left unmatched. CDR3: CASSLATSGDSTDTQYF. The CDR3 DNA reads TGCGCCAGCAGCTTGGCGACTAGCGGGGATAGCACAGATACGCAGTATTTT.

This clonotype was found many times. CDR3 sequence (DNA): TGCGCCAGCAGCTTACTTACCCAGGGGCGGGATTCACCCCTCCACTTT. This translates into CASSLLTQGRDSPLHF. The V call is TRBV5-1, the J call TRBJ1-6; D is possibly TRBD1 (6 bases). Germline CDR1 SGHRS, CDR2 YFSETQ. The ends were cut back, 2 bases at V and 8 bases at J, with 17 bases in the middle. The CDR3 is 16 residues long.

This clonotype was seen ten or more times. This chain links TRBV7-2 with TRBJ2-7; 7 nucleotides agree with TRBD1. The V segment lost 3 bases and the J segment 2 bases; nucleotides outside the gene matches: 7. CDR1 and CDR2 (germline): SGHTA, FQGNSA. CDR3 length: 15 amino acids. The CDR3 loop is CASSLVGQTPYEQYF. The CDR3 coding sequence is TGTGCCAGCAGCTTGGTGGGACAGACCCCCTACGAGCAGTACTTC.

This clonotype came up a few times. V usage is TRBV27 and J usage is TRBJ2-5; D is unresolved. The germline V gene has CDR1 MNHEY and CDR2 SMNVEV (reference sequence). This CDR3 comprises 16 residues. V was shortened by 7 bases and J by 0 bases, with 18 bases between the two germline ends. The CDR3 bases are TGTGCCAGCACCCTCAATCTTGGACGGGACCAAGAGACCCAGTACTTC. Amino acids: CASTLNLGRDQETQYF.

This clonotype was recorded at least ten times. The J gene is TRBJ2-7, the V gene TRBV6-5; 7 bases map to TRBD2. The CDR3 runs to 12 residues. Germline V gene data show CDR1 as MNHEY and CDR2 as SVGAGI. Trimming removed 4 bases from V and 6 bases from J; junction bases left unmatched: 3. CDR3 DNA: TGTGCCAGCAGTTCCCCGGGGGGCGAGCAGTACGTC. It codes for CASSSPGGEQYV.

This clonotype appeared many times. CDR3 amino acids: CASSQAGPGTGELFF. In nucleotides, the CDR3 is TGTGCCAGCAGCCAAGCAGGTCCGGGAACCGGGGAGCTGTTTTTT. The chain couples TRBV3-1 to TRBJ2-2; possible D gene TRBD2, 5 bases. The CDR3 totals 15 residues. V lost 1 base, J lost 5 bases, and 11 bases lay in between. Germline V lookup: CDR1 LGHDT, CDR2 YNNKEL (reference sequence).

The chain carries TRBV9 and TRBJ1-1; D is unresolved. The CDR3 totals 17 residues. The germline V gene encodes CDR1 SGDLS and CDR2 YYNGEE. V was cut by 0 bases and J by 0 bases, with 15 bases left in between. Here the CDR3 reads CASSVGAEQVMNTEAFF. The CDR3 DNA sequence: TGTGCCAGCAGCGTAGGCGCAGAACAAGTAATGAACACTGAAGCTTTCTTT.

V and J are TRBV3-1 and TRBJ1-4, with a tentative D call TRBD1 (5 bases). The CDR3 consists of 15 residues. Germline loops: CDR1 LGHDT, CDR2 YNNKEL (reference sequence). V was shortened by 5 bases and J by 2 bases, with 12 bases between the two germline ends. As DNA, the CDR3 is TGTGCCAGCAGCTGGGGCGGGGGTACTAATGAAAAACTGTTTTTT. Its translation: CASSWGGGTNEKLFF.

The CDR3 DNA is TGTGCCAGCAGGTCCGGACAGGGCAACACTGAAGCTTTCTTT. This translates into CASRSGQGNTEAFF. V usage is TRBV28 and J usage is TRBJ1-1; the match to TRBD1 covers 8 bases. Losses at the gene ends were 6 bases for V and 2 bases for J; bases not matched to a gene: 5. The CDR3 covers 14 residues. In germline, CDR1 is MDHEN, CDR2 SYDVKM.

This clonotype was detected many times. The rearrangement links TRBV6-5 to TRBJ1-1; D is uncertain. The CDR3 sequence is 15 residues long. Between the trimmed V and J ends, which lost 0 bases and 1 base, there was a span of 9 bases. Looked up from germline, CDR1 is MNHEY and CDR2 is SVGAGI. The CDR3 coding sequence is TGTGCCAGCAGTTACTCTCCGGACGGGAACACTGAAGCTTTCTTT. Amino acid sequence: CASSYSPDGNTEAFF.

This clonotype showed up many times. The CDR3 loop reads CSVPRGSRTGELFF. The CDR3 DNA reads as TGCAGCGTCCCCAGGGGGTCGCGAACCGGGGAGCTGTTTTTT. This chain links TRBV29-1 with TRBJ2-2, with 7 bases fitting TRBD1. The V gene's germline CDR1 is SQVTM and CDR2 ANQGSEA. V shed 6 bases, J shed 5 bases, and the junction held 9 bases outside the gene matches. This CDR3 has 14 residues.

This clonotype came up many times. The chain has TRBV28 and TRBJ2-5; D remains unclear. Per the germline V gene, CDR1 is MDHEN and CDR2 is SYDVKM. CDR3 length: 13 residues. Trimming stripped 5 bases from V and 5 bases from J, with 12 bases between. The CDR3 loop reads CASSRFLGETQYF. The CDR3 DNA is TGTGCCAGCAGTCGTTTTCTGGGGGAGACCCAGTACTTC.

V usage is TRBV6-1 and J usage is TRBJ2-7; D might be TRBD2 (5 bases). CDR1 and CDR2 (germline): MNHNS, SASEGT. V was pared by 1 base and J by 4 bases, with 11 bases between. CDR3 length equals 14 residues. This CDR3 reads CASSEGNGGYEQYF. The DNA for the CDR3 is TGTGCCAGCAGTGAAGGTAACGGAGGTTACGAGCAGTACTTC.

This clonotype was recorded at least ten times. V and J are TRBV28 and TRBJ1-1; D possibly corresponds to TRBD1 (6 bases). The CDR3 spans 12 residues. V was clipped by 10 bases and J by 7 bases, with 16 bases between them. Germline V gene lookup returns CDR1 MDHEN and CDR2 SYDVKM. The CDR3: CATGGGRIEAFF. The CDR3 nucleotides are TGTGCCACCGGGGGGGGGCGTATTGAAGCTTTCTTT.

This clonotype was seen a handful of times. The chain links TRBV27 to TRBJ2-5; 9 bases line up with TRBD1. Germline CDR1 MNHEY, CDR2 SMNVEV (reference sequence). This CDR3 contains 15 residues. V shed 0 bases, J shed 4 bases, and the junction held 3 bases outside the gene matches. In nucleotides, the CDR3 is TGTGCCAGCAGTTTATCCCCGGGACAGGGAGAGACCCAGTACTTC. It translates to CASSLSPGQGETQYF.

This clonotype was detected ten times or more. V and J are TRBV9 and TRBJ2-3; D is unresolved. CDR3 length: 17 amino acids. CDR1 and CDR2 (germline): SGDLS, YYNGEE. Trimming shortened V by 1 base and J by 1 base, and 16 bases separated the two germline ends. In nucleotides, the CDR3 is TGTGCCAGCAGCGTAAGAGGAGACCGTGTGGGCACAGATACGCAGTATTTT. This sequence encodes CASSVRGDRVGTDTQYF.